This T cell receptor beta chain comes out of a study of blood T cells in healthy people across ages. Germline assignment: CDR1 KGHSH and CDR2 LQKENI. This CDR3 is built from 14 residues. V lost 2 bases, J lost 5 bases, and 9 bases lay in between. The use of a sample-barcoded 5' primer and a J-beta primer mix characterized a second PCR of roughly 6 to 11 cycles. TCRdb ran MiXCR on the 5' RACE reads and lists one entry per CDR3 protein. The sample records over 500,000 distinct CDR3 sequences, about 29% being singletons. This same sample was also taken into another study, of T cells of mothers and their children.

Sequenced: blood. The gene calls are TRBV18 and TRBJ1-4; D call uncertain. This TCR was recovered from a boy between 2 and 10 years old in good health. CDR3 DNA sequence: TGTGCCAGCTCACCAAAACGGTTGAATGAAAAACTGTTTTTT. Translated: CASSPKRLNEKLFF.